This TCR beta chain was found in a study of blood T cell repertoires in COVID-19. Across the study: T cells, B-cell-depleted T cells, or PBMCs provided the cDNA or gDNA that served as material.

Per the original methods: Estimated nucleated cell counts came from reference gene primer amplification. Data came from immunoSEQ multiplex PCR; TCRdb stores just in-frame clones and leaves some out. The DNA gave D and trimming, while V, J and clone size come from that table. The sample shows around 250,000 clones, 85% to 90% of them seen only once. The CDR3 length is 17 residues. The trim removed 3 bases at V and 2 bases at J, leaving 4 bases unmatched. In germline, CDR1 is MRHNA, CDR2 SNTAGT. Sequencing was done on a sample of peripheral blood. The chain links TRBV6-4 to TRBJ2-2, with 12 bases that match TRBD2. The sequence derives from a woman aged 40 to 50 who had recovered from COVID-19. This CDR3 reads CASSELAGGSNTGELFF. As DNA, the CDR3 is TGTGCCAGCAGTGAACTAGCGGGGGGCTCCAACACCGGGGAGCTGTTTTTT.